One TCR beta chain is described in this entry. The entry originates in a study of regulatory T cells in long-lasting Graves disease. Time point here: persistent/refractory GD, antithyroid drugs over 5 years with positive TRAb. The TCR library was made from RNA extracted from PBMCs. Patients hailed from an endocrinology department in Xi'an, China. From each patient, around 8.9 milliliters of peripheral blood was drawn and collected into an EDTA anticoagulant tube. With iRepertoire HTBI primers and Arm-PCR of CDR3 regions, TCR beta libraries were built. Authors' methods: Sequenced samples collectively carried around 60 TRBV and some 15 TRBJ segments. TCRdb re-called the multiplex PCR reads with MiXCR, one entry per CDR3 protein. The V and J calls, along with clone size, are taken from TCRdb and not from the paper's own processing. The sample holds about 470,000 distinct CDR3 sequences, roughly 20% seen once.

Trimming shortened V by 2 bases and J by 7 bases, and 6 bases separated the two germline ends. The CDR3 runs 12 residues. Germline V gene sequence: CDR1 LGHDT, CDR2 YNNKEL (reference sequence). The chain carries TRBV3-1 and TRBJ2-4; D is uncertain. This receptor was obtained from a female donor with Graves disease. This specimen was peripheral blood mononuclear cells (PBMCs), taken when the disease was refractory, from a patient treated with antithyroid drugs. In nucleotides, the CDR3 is TGTGCCAGCAGCCAACTCAGCAACATTCAGTACTTC. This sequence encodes CASSQLSNIQYF.